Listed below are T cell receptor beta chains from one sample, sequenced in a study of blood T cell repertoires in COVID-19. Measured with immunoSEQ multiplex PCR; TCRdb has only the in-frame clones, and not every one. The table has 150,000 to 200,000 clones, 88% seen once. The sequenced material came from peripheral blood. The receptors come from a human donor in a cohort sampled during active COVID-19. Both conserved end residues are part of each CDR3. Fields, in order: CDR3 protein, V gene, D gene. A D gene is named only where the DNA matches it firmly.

CASSYQPRPYYEQYF TRBV6-2/TRBV6-3 NA
CASSLKTGSEQYF TRBV7-8 TRBD1
CASSSAYIAYEQYF TRBV6-2/TRBV6-3 NA
CASSLRGPNEQYF TRBV27 NA
CASSLESVGPGTEAFF TRBV5-1 NA
CASSSGTSYGYTF TRBV25-1 NA
CASSLPGTDTQYF TRBV11-2 NA
CASRGGATSYEQYF TRBV6-5 NA
CAWSDRTGPSYEQYF TRBV30 TRBD1
CASSLDRLREQYF TRBV5-4 TRBD1
CASSQGLKSDTQYF TRBV4-3 TRBD2
CATARDRASPLHF TRBV2 TRBD1
CAISSGTGVQSEQFF TRBV10-3 TRBD1
CASSSGGLSYGYTF TRBV5-1 NA
CASSYQGAGVADTQYF TRBV6-2/TRBV6-3 TRBD1
CASSEFWDRVNGEQYF TRBV10-2 TRBD1
CASSLVANYGYTF TRBV12-3/TRBV12-4 NA
CASSPGTANEQYF TRBV3-1/TRBV3-2 TRBD1
CASSQPFSTANEKLFF TRBV3-1/TRBV3-2 NA
CASSSLGQGATEAFF TRBV2 TRBD1
CASGSLDYEQYF TRBV2 NA
CASSLGLAGNEQFF TRBV7-2 TRBD2
CASSYLSGTEAFF TRBV6-5 NA
CASGLGLAGGLETQYF TRBV12-5 TRBD2
CASSAAPGSWNEQFF TRBV7-9 NA
CASSLEPGQGSDYIGRSYEQYF TRBV11-3 TRBD1
CASSAPDLTGFYGYTF TRBV6-1 NA
CASSMSAAAFF TRBV19 NA
CASSLGRLAGRTDTQYF TRBV7-6 TRBD2
CASSSDSGTQYF TRBV19 NA
CASSLQGPEAFF TRBV19 TRBD1
CAWSVSASGSPLHF TRBV30 NA
CASSVGPSGWSTDTQYF TRBV9 TRBD2
CASSFGTGIDTGELFF TRBV7-8 TRBD1
CASSIRVAGNQPQHF TRBV19 NA
CASSFGSGRGNEQFF TRBV5-6 TRBD2
CASTEERVAFF TRBV28 NA
CASDRTSGFPYEQYF TRBV6-5 TRBD2
CASSPQGRRYEQYF TRBV2 NA
CASSIGPRGLALGRSSYNEQFF TRBV19 TRBD2
CASQKEYGTSSRSGEQFF TRBV4-2 NA
CASSPGWSSYNSPLHF TRBV5-5 NA
CASSYLGQLTYEQYF TRBV6-2/TRBV6-3 TRBD1
CASTSWDRPYEQYF TRBV2 TRBD1
CASTLLGGMNEQYF TRBV5-4 NA
CASSIATGTGRGEQYF TRBV19 TRBD1
CASSPGSYYEQYF TRBV28 NA
CASGLGGEQYF TRBV9 NA
CSVESLTKLDNEQFF TRBV29-1 NA
CASSQDRSGKLSHEQFF TRBV4-3 TRBD2
CASSPGEGSPLHF TRBV11-3 NA
CASSLDRYQPQHF TRBV7-2 NA
CASSEDSGGSREQYF TRBV10-1 TRBD2
CASSVRGLYEQYF TRBV28 TRBD1
CASSLASLNNIQYF TRBV7-2 NA
CASSVPGQGANEQYF TRBV19 TRBD1
CATSELRDRVTDTQYF TRBV24-1 TRBD1
CASSESTGTRTDTQYF TRBV10-2 NA
CASSPQGALNYGYTF TRBV18 TRBD1
CASSLGGRGTEAFF TRBV11-1 NA